A selection of T cell receptor beta chains follows, all from one sample in a study of cytomegalovirus exposure and HLA in healthy donors. The data were produced by immunoSEQ multiplex PCR, yet TCRdb's version contains in-frame clones alone and is incomplete. The repertoire holds over 150,000 clones, with about 82% as singletons. Material for sequencing was PBMCs. All receptors derive from a woman between 25 and 40 years old in good health and CMV-seropositive. Each CDR3 is given with its conserved first and last residue. Each record gives: CDR3 DNA, CDR3 protein, J gene, clone size, CDR3 length, V gene, D gene. D genes are given only for firm matches. Clone size is shown for a subset of rows, as once, few, many or a class of expanded clone.

TGTGCCAGCAGTCTCCGGCGGGGGACCGAGGTGGATACGCAGTATTTT	CASSLRRGTEVDTQYF	TRBJ2-3	once	16	TRBV27	TRBD2
TGTGCCAGCAGACCTGGAGGGTCGGGACTAGCGGGGTGGCGGGCAGATACGCAGTATTTT	CASRPGGSGLAGWRADTQYF	TRBJ2-3	NA	20	TRBV2	TRBD2
TGTGCCATCAGTGAGCCGCAACAGCTGCAGTATTTT	CAISEPQQLQYF	TRBJ2-3	NA	12	TRBV10-3	NA
TGTGCCAGCAGCCCCGACAGGGGGTCCTACGAGCAGTACTTC	CASSPDRGSYEQYF	TRBJ2-7	NA	14	TRBV7-6	TRBD1
TGTGCCAGCAGCTTAGAACAGGAAGAGACCCAGTACTTC	CASSLEQEETQYF	TRBJ2-5	NA	13	TRBV11-3	NA
TGTGCCAGCTCACCATTTTCTGGAGGCTCTGGAAACACCATATATTTT	CASSPFSGGSGNTIYF	TRBJ1-3	NA	16	TRBV18	NA
TGTGCCAGCAGTGAAAGGGGGGGGAGAGATACGCAGTATTTT	CASSERGGRDTQYF	TRBJ2-3	NA	14	TRBV6-1	NA
TGTGCCAGCAGCCGATCGGACAGGGAGGGCTCTGGGGCCAACGTCCTGACTTTC	CASSRSDREGSGANVLTF	TRBJ2-6	NA	18	TRBV4-2	NA
TGTGCCAGCAGCCCATGGGCAGCCCAGGATTCACCCCTCCACTTT	CASSPWAAQDSPLHF	TRBJ1-6	few	15	TRBV14	NA
TGTGCCAGCACTTTTCAAGGACAGCGCAACTATGGCTACACCTTC	CASTFQGQRNYGYTF	TRBJ1-2	NA	15	TRBV2	NA
TGCGCCAGCCGGGGGGGTACTGGAAACACCATATATTTT	CASRGGTGNTIYF	TRBJ1-3	NA	13	TRBV5-1	NA
TGCGCCAGCAGCTGGGCCTCCGGGACAGGGGGTGAAAAACTGTTTTTT	CASSWASGTGGEKLFF	TRBJ1-4	NA	16	TRBV5-1	TRBD1
TGTGCCAGCAGTTATGGACAGGGTGAAGCTTTCTTT	CASSYGQGEAFF	TRBJ1-1	NA	12	TRBV12-1	NA
TGTGCCAGCAGCCTCGACATTGAGAGCTCCTACGAGCAGTACTTC	CASSLDIESSYEQYF	TRBJ2-7	NA	15	TRBV7-2	NA
TGTGCCAGCAGGTATCTAGCGGGTGCTTCGGGTGAGCAGTTCTTC	CASRYLAGASGEQFF	TRBJ2-1	NA	15	TRBV11-2	TRBD2
TGTGCCAGCAGTTCACAGGGCTCTGGAAACACCATATATTTT	CASSSQGSGNTIYF	TRBJ1-3	NA	14	TRBV7-2	NA
TGTGCCATCAGGGGCCTCTTTAACTATGGCTACACCTTC	CAIRGLFNYGYTF	TRBJ1-2	NA	13	TRBV10-3	NA
TGTGCCTGGAGCGTAGCCGGGACAGGCTTAAACACCATATATTTT	CAWSVAGTGLNTIYF	TRBJ1-3	NA	15	TRBV30	TRBD1
TGTGCCAGCAGCTTAGTTCCGGGACAGGGCAAGCCCCAGCATTTT	CASSLVPGQGKPQHF	TRBJ1-5	NA	15	TRBV7-2	TRBD1
TGTGCCAGCAGTGGACCGGGAGTCACAGATACGCAGTATTTT	CASSGPGVTDTQYF	TRBJ2-3	NA	14	TRBV28	NA
TGTGCCAGCAGCCCCCCAAACCGGGGACTACGCACAGATACGCAGTATTTT	CASSPPNRGLRTDTQYF	TRBJ2-3	NA	17	TRBV7-2	TRBD2
TGTGCCAGCAGCTTAGGTCGAACGGATTCACCCCTCCACTTT	CASSLGRTDSPLHF	TRBJ1-6	NA	14	TRBV7-2	NA
TGTGCCAGCAGGTCCCCTTCAGGGGACTACTACGAGCAGTACTTC	CASRSPSGDYYEQYF	TRBJ2-7	NA	15	TRBV6-5	NA
TGTGCCAGCAGTTACTCACAGGGGAATTCACCCCTCCACTTT	CASSYSQGNSPLHF	TRBJ1-6	once	14	TRBV6-5	TRBD1
TGTGCCAGCAGCTTAGGGACAGAACAAGAGACCCAGTACTTC	CASSLGTEQETQYF	TRBJ2-5	NA	14	TRBV5-6	TRBD1
TGTGCCAGCAGCACACCCCTAGCGGGGGCCGACACAGATACGCAGTATTTT	CASSTPLAGADTDTQYF	TRBJ2-3	NA	17	TRBV9	TRBD2
TGTGCCAGCAGTGAATGGACGTGGGGGGGCAAAACCGGGGAGCTGTTTTTT	CASSEWTWGGKTGELFF	TRBJ2-2	NA	17	TRBV6-1	NA
TGCGCCAGCAGCTCCGGGACAGGGGCCTACGAGCAGTACTTC	CASSSGTGAYEQYF	TRBJ2-7	NA	14	TRBV5-1	TRBD1
TGTGCCAGCAGTTACTCCCGGGACAGGGTTCCAAACATTCAGTACTTC	CASSYSRDRVPNIQYF	TRBJ2-4	once	16	TRBV6-5	TRBD1
TGTGCCAGCAGAAGTGGTGCAGGTCAGCCCCAGCATTTT	CASRSGAGQPQHF	TRBJ1-5	NA	13	TRBV7-8	NA
TGTGCCAGCAGCTTAGCGCAAGAGGGCTATGGCTACACCTTC	CASSLAQEGYGYTF	TRBJ1-2	NA	14	TRBV11-1	NA
TGTGCCAGCAGCCTCCGACAGGGGCCAGATACGCAGTATTTT	CASSLRQGPDTQYF	TRBJ2-3	NA	14	TRBV7-2	TRBD1